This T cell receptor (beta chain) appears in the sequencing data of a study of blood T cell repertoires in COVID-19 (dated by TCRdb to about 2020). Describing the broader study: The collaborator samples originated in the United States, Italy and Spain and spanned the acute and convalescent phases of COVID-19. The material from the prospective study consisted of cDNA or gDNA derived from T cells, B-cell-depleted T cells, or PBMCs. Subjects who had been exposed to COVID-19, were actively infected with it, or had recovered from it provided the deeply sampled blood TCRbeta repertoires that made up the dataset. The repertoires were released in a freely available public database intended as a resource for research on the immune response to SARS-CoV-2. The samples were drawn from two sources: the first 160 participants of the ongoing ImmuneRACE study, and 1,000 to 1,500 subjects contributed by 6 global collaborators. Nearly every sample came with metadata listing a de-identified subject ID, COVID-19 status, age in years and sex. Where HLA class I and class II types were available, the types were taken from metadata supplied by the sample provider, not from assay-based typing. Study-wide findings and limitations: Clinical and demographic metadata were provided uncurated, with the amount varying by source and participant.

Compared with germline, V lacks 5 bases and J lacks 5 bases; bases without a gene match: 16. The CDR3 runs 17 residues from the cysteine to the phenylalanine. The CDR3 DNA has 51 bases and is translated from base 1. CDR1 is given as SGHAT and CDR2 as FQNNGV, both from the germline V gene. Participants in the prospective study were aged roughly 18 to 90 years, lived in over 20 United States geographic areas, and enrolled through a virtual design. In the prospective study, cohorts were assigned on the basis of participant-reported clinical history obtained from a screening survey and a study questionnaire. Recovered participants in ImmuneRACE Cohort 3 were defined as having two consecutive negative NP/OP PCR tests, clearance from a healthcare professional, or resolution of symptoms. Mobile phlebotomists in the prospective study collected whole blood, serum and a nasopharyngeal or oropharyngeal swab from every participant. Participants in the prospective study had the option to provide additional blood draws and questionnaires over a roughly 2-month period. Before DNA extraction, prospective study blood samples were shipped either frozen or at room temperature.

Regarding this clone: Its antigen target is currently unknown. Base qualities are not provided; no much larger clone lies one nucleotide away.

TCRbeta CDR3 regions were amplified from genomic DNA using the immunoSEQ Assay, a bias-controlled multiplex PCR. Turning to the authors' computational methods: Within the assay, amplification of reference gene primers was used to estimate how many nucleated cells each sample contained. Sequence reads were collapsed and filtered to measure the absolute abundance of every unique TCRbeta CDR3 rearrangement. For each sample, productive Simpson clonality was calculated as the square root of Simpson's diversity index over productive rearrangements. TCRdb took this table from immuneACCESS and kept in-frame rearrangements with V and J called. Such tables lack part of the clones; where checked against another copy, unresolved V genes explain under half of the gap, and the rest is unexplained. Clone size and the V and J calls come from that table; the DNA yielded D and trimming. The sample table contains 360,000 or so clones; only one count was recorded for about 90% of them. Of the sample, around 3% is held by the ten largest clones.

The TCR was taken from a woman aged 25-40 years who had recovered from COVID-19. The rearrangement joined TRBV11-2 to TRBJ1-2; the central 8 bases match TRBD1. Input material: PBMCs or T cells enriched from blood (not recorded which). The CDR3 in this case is CASSSDPSGQDLYGYTF. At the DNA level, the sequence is TGTGCCAGCAGCAGTGACCCCTCGGGACAGGACCTTTATGGCTACACCTTC. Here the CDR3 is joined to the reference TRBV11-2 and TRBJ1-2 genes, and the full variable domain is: EAGVAQSPRYKIIEKRQSVAFWCNPISGHATLYWYQQILGQGPKLLIQFQNNGVVDDSQLPKDRFSAERLKGVDSTLKIQPAKLEDSAVYLCASSSDPSGQDLYGYTFGSGTRLTVV.